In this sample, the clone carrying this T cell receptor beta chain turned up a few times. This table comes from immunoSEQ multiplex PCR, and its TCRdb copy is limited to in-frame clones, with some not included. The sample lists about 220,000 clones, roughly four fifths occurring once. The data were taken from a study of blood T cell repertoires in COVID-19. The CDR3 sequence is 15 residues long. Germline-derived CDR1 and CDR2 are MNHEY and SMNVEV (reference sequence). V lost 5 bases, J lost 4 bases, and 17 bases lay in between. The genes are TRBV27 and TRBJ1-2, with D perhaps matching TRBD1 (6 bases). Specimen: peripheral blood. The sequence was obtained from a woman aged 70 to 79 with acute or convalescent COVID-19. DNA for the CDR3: TGTGCCAGCAGTCGTAACCGGGACAAGGGCTATGGCTACACCTTC. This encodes CASSRNRDKGYGYTF.